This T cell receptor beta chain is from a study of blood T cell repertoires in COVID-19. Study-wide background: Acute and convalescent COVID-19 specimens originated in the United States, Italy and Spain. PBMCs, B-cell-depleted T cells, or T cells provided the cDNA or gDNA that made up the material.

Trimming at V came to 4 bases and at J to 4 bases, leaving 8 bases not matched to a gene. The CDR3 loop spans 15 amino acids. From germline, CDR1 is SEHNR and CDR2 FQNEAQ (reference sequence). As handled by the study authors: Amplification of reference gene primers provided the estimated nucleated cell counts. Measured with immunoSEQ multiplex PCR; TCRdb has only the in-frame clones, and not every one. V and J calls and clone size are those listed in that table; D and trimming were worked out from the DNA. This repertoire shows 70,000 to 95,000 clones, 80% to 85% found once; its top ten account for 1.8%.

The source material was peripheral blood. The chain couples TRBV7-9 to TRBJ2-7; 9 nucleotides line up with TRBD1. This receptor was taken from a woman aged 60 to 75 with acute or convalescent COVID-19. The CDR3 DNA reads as TGTGCCAGCAGCTCAAGGGACAGGGCGGGATACGAGCAGTACTTC. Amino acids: CASSSRDRAGYEQYF.